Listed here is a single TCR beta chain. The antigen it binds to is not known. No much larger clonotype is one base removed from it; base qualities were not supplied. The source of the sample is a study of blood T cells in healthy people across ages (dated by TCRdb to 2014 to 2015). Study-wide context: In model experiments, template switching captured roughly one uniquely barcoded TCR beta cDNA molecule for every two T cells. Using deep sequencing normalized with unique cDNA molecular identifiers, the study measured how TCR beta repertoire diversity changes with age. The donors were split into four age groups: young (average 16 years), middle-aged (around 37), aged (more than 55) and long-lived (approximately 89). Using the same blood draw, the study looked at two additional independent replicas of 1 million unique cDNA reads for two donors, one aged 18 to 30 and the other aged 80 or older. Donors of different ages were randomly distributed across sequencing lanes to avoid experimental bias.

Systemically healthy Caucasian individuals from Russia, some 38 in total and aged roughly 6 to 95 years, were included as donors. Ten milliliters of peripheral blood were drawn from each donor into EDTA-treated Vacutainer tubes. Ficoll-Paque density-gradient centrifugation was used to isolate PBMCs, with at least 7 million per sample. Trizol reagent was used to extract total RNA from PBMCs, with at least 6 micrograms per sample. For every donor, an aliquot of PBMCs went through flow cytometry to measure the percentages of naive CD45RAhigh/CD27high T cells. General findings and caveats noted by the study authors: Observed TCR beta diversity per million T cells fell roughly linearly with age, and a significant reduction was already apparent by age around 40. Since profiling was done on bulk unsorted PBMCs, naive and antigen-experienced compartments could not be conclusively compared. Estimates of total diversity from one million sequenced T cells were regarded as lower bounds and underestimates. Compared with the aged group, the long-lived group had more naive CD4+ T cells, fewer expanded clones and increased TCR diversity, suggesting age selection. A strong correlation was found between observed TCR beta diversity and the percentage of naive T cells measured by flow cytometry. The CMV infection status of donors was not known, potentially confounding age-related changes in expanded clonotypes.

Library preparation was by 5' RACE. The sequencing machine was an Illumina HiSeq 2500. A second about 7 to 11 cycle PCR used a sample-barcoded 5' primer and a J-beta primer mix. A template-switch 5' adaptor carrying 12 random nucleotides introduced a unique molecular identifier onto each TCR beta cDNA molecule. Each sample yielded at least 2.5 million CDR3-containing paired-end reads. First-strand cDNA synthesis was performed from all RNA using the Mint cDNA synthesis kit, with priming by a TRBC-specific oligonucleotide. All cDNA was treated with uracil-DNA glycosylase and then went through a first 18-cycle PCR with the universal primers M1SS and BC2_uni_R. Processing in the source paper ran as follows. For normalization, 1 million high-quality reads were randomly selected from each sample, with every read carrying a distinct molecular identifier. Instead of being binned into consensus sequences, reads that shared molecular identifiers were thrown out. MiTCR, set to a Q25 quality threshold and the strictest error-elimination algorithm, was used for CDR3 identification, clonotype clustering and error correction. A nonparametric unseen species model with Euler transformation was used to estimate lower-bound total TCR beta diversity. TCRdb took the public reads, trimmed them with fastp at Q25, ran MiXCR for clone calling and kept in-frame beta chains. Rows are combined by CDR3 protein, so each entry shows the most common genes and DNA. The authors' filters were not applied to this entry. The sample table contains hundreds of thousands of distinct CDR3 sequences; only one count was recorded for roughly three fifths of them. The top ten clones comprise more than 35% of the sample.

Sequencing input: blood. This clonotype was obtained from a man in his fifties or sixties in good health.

The nucleotide sequence reads as follows: TGTGCCAGCAGCCAAGGGACGGGACGGGCCAATCAGCCCCAGCATTTT. Translated, this gives CASSQGTGRANQPQHF. The chain links TRBV3-1 with TRBJ1-5; TRBD1 might be the D gene, on 5 matching bases. The CDR3 covers 16 residues, taking in both the cysteine and the phenylalanine. CDR3 DNA is the only sequence kept; it has 48 bases, read in frame from the first base. Looking up the germline V gene (reference sequence) yields CDR1 LGHDT and CDR2 YNNKEL. V and J are truncated by 1 base and 3 bases respectively, leaving an intervening sequence of 13 bases.